These 8 T cell receptor beta chains were all obtained from the same sample, sequenced in a study of shared clonotypes between healthy human individuals. The method was immunoSEQ multiplex PCR; TCRdb's version includes in-frame clones alone and lacks a portion of them. The data hold 2.5 million or so clones, with about 92% observed a single time. Sample: naive CD4+ T cells sorted from blood. As to subset: CD45RA+ positively selected. These receptors all come from a man between 18 and 29 years old in good health.

The chain carries TRBV27 and TRBJ2-1; D not resolved. V was trimmed by 0 bases and J by 3 bases, leaving 6 bases between them. CDR3 length equals 14 residues. Germline CDR1 reads MNHEY; CDR2 reads SMNVEV (reference sequence). The CDR3 bases are TGTGCCAGCAGTTTATCGGCAGACTACAATGAGCAGTTCTTC. Its protein is CASSLSADYNEQFF.

This clone was seen only once. As DNA, the CDR3 is TGTGCCAGCACCCGCCCCCCAACAGTTTACTATGGCTACACCTTC. Protein: CASTRPPTVYYGYTF. V is TRBV6-6 and J is TRBJ1-2; D not certain. Germline-derived CDR1 and CDR2 are MNHNY and SVGAGI (reference sequence). The ends were cut back, 7 bases at V and 3 bases at J, with 18 bases in the middle. This CDR3 is built from 15 residues.

The V call is TRBV28, the J call TRBJ2-7, with D possibly TRBD1 on 7 matching bases. The V end lost 5 bases, the J end lost 4 bases, and 15 bases lay between the germline ends. The CDR3 sequence is 14 residues long. Germline V gene data show CDR1 as MDHEN and CDR2 as SYDVKM. For the CDR3, the DNA is TGTGCCAGCAGTCCGCAGGGGGGAAAGTACGAGCAGTACTTC. Protein: CASSPQGGKYEQYF.

The chain couples TRBV7-3 to TRBJ1-2; D is uncertain. Germline loops: CDR1 SGHTA, CDR2 FQGTGA. V was pared by 0 bases and J by 8 bases, with 16 bases between. This CDR3 region has 15 residues. The CDR3 DNA reads TGTGCCAGCAGCTTAACCCCAACACAGCTGGGAGGCTACACCTTC. This codes for CASSLTPTQLGGYTF.

This clone was seen once. The CDR3 loop reads CASSPGVGPYEQYF. For the CDR3, the DNA is TGTGCCAGCTCACCAGGGGTAGGCCCCTACGAGCAGTACTTC. The rearrangement links TRBV18 to TRBJ2-7; unclear D gene. The V gene's germline CDR1 is KGHSH and CDR2 LQKENI. V was clipped by 2 bases and J by 2 bases, with 10 bases between them. The CDR3 totals 14 residues.

The CDR3 nucleotides are TGTGCCAGCTCACCGGGGGTTCAGGGGGAAAAACTGTTTTTT. Translation gives CASSPGVQGEKLFF. J is TRBJ1-4 and V is TRBV18, with D possibly TRBD1 on 6 matching bases. Germline CDR1 is KGHSH and CDR2 is LQKENI. Trimming shortened V by 3 bases and J by 8 bases, and 13 bases separated the two germline ends. This CDR3 has 14 residues.

The rearrangement uses TRBV5-1 and TRBJ2-1; D might be TRBD2 (6 bases). The CDR3 covers 19 residues. Germline V lookup: CDR1 SGHRS, CDR2 YFSETQ. Trimming shortened V by 4 bases and J by 9 bases, and 32 bases separated the two germline ends. CDR3 sequence: CASSPQYGVSGPSRGEQFF. The CDR3 coding sequence is TGCGCCAGCAGCCCGCAGTATGGTGTTAGCGGCCCTAGTAGAGGTGAGCAGTTCTTC.

The V gene is TRBV19, the J gene TRBJ2-7; 9 bases are shared with TRBD2. Germline assignment: CDR1 LNHDA and CDR2 SQIVND (reference sequence). CDR3 length: 14 amino acids. Losses at the gene ends were 2 bases for V and 6 bases for J; bases not matched to a gene: 5. In DNA form, the CDR3 reads TGTGCCAGTAGTATATCAGGCGGGAGGGTCGAGCAGTACTTC. Its protein product is CASSISGGRVEQYF.